The table lists the clone carrying this T cell receptor (beta chain) with many counts. The target antigen is unknown. The data stem from a study of early T cells in non-severe SARS-CoV-2 infection. Study background: Unpaired chains resulted from sequencing bulk RNA of unsorted whole blood.

The study's findings and limits: Matching results from VDJdb favored anti-spike CD8 responses, leaving private and CD4 specificities undetected.

The CDR3 runs 16 residues. V lost 3 bases to trimming and J lost 0 bases; unmatched junction nucleotides: 6. In germline, CDR1 is KGHSH, CDR2 LQKENI. Unique molecular identifier tags were affixed to discrete cDNA molecules. A single record per CDR3 protein comes from TCRdb applying MiXCR to the 5' RACE reads. This table has some 80,000 distinct CDR3 sequences, 10% appearing once. The source material was whole blood, sampled at baseline. The chain uses TRBV18 and TRBJ2-7; 9 bases fit TRBD2. The origin of this receptor is an adult who was a healthcare worker with PCR-confirmed SARS-CoV-2 infection or an uninfected control (not recorded which). CDR3 protein: CASSPTLAGSSYEQYF. The CDR3 region has the DNA TGTGCCAGCTCACCGACACTAGCGGGTAGCTCCTACGAGCAGTACTTC. Full variable domain (outside the CDR3, taken from reference TRBV18 and TRBJ2-7): NAGVMQNPRHLVRRRGQEARLRCSPMKGHSHVYWYRQLPEEGLKFMVYLQKENIIDESGMPKERFSAEFPKEGPSILRIQQVVRGDSAAYFCASSPTLAGSSYEQYFGPGTRLTVT.